These T cell receptor beta chains were read from a single sample in a study of blood T cell repertoires in COVID-19. The assay was immunoSEQ multiplex PCR, and TCRdb's table has in-frame clones only and misses some. The sample has 40,000 to 60,000 clones; more than 65% are singletons. The sample taken for sequencing was peripheral blood. The receptors originated from a woman between 65 and 79 years old with acute or convalescent COVID-19. Each CDR3 is given with its conserved first and last residue. A D gene is named only where the DNA matches it firmly. Only part of the rows carry a size: once, few, many, or a class if the clone is expanded.

length	D	V	J	size	DNA	CDR3
14	-	TRBV28	TRBJ1-4	once	TGTGCCAGCAGCCTGGGGGGGACTAATGAAAAACTGTTTTTT	CASSLGGTNEKLFF
16	TRBD2	TRBV10-1	TRBJ2-7	-	TGCGCCAGCAGTCCCCCTCTAGCGGGAGTGAATCACGAGCAGTACTTC	CASSPPLAGVNHEQYF
21	TRBD2	TRBV13	TRBJ2-1	-	TGTGCCAGCAGCTTATCAGTAGGGACTAGCGGGAGATGGGTCTCCTACAATGAGCAGTTCTTC	CASSLSVGTSGRWVSYNEQFF
15	-	TRBV19	TRBJ1-1	-	TGTGCCAGTAGGGCCCCCACAGGGATGAACACTGAAGCTTTCTTT	CASRAPTGMNTEAFF
15	TRBD2	TRBV5-1	TRBJ2-7	-	TGCGCCAGCAGTCCCGGACTAGCGGAATCCTACGAGCAGTACTTC	CASSPGLAESYEQYF
17	TRBD1	TRBV7-9	TRBJ1-6	-	TGTGCCAGCAGCCGGACAGGGGTCAGGACCTATAATTCACCCCTCCACTTT	CASSRTGVRTYNSPLHF
17	-	TRBV15	TRBJ2-7	few	TGTGCCACCAGCAGATCACCTTGGGCTTACACGTCCTACGAGCAGTACTTC	CATSRSPWAYTSYEQYF
14	TRBD1	TRBV4-1	TRBJ1-2	-	TGCGCCAGCAGCCAAGGGACAGGGATCGGTGGCTACACCTTC	CASSQGTGIGGYTF
15	-	TRBV7-9	TRBJ2-2	-	TGTGCCAGCAGCTTAGATACAGGGTACACCGGGGAGCTGTTTTTT	CASSLDTGYTGELFF
15	-	TRBV6-6	TRBJ1-1	-	TGTGCCAGCAGTTACATGACAGGCGAGAACACTGAAGCTTTCTTT	CASSYMTGENTEAFF